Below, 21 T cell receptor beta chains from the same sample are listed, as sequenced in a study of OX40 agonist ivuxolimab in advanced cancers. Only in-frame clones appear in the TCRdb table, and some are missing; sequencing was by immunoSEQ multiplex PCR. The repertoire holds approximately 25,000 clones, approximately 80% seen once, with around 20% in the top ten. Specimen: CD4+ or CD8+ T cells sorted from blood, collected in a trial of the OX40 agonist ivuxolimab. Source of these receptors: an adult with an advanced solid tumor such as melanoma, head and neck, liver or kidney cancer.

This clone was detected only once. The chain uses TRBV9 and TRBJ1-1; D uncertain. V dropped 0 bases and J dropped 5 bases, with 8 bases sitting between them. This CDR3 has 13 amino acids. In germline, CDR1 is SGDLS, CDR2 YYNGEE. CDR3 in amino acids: CASSVGPVTEAFF. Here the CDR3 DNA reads TGTGCCAGCAGCGTAGGACCTGTGACTGAAGCTTTCTTT.

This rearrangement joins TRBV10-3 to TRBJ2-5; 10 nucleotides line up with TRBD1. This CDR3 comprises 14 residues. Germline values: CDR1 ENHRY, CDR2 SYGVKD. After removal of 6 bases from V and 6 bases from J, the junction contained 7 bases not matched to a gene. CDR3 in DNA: TGTGCCATCAGAGGGACAGGGGAGGTTCAGACCCAGTACTTC. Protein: CAIRGTGEVQTQYF.

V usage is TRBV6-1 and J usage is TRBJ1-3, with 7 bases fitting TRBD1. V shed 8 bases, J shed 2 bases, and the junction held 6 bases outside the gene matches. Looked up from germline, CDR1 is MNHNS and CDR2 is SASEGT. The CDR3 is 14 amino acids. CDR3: CASYHRGTGNTIYF. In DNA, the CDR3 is TGTGCCAGCTACCACAGGGGAACTGGAAACACCATATATTTT.

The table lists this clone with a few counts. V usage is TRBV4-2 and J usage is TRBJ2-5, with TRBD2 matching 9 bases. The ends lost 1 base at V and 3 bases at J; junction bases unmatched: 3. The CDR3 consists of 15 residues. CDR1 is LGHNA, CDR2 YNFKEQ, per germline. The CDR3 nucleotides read TGTGCCAGCAGCCAAGGTGCTAGCGGGGAAGAGACCCAGTACTTC. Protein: CASSQGASGEETQYF.

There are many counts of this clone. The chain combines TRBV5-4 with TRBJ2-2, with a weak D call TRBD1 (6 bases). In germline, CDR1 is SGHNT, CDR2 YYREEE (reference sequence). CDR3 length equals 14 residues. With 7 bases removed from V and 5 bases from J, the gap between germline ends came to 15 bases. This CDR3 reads CASGTGYTTGELFF. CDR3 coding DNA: TGTGCCAGCGGAACAGGGTATACGACCGGGGAGCTGTTTTTT. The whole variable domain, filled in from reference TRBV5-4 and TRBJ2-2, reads ETGVTQSPTHLIKTRGQQVTLRCSSQSGHNTVSWYQQALGQGPQFIFQYYREEENGRGNFPPRFSGLQFPNYSSELNVNALELDDSALYLCASGTGYTTGELFFGEGSRLTVL.

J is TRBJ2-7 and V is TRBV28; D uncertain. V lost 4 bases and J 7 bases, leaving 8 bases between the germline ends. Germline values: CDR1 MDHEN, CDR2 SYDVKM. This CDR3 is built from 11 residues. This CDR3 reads CASSSRPEQYF. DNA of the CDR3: TGTGCCAGCAGTTCCCGCCCGGAGCAGTACTTC.

CDR3 coding DNA: TGTGCCAGCAGCTTAACGCTGTACAATGAGCAGTTCTTC. Translated, it gives CASSLTLYNEQFF. The chain couples TRBV7-3 to TRBJ2-1, with unresolved D. This CDR3 spans 13 amino acids. Germline V gene lookup returns CDR1 SGHTA and CDR2 FQGTGA. Trimming stripped 0 bases from V and 4 bases from J, with 4 bases between.

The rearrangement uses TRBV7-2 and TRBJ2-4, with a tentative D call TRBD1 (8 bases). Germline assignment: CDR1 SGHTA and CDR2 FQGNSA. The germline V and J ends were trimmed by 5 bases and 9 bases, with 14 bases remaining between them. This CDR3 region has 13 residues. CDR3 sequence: CASSLTGGGIQYF. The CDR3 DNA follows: TGTGCCAGCAGCCTCACAGGGGGGGGCATTCAGTACTTC.

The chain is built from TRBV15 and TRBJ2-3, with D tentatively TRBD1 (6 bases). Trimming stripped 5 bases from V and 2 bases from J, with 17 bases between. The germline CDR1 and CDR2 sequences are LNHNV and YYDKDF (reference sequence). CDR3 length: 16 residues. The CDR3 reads CATSGGPGTLTDTQYF. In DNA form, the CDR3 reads TGTGCCACCAGCGGCGGACCCGGGACACTCACAGATACGCAGTATTTT.

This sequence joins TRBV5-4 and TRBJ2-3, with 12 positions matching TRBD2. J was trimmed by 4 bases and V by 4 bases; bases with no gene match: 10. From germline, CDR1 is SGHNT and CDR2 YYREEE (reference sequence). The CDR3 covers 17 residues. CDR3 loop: CASSHYETSGRSDTQYF. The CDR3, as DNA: TGTGCCAGCAGCCACTACGAGACTAGCGGGAGATCAGATACGCAGTATTTT.

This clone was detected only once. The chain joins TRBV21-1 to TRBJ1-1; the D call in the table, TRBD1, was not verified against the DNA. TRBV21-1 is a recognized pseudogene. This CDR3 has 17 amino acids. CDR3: CASSKGFRQLSDTEAFF. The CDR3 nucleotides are TGTGCCAGCAGCAAAGGGTTTCGACAGTTGTCGGACACTGAAGCTTTCTTT.

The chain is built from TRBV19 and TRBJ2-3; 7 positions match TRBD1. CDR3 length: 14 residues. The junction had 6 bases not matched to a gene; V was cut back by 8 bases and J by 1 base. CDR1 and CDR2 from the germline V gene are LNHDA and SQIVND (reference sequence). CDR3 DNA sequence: TGTGCCAGTCATCGACAGGGTCGCACAGATACGCAGTATTTT. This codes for CASHRQGRTDTQYF.

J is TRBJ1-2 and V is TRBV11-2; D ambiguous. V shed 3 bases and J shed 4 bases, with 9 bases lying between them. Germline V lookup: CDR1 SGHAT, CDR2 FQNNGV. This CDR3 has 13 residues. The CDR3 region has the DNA TGTGCCAGCAGCTTGGCAGGTGGCTATGGCTACACCTTC. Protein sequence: CASSLAGGYGYTF.

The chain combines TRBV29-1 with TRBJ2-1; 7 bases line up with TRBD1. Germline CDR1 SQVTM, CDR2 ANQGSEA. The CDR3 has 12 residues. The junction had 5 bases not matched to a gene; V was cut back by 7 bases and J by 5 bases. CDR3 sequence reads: CSGGTANNEQFF. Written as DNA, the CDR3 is TGCAGCGGGGGGACAGCAAACAATGAGCAGTTCTTC.

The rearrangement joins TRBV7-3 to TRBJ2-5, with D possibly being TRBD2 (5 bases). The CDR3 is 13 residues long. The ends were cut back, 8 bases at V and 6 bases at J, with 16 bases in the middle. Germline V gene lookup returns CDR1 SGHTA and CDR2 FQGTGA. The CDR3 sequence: CASAISEGKTQYF. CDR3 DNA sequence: TGTGCCAGCGCTATCTCTGAGGGCAAGACCCAGTACTTC. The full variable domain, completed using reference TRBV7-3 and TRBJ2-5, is GAGVSQTPSNKVTEKGKYVELRCDPISGHTALYWYRQSLGQGPEFLIYFQGTGAADDSGLPNDRFFAVRPEGSVSTLKIQRTERGDSAVYLCASAISEGKTQYFGPGTRLLVL.

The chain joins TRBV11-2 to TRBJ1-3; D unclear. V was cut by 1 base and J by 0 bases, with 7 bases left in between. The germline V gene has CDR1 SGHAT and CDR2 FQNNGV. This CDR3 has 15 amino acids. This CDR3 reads CASSLVLGSGNTIYF. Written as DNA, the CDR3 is TGTGCCAGCAGCTTAGTTCTGGGCTCTGGAAACACCATATATTTT. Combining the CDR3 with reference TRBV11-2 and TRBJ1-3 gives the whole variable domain EAGVAQSPRYKIIEKRQSVAFWCNPISGHATLYWYQQILGQGPKLLIQFQNNGVVDDSQLPKDRFSAERLKGVDSTLKIQPAKLEDSAVYLCASSLVLGSGNTIYFGEGSWLTVV.

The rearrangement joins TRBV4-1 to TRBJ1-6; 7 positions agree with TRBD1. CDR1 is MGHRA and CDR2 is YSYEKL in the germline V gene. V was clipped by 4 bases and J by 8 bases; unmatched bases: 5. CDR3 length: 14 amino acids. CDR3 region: CASSPGTDYSPLHF. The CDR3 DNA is TGCGCCAGCAGCCCGGGGACAGATTATTCACCCCTCCACTTT.

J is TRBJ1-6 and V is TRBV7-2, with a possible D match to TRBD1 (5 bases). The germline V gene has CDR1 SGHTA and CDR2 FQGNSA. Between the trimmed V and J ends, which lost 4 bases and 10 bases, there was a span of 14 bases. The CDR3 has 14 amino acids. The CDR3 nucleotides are TGTGCCAGCAGCTCACGGTCAGGGTCCTCACCCCTCCACTTT. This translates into CASSSRSGSSPLHF.

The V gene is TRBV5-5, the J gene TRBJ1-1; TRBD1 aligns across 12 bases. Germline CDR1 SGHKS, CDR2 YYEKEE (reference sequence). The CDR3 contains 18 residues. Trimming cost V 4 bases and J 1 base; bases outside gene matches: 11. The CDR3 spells CASSNKPGQGAANTEAFF. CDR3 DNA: TGTGCCAGCAGCAACAAACCGGGACAGGGGGCAGCGAACACTGAAGCTTTCTTT.

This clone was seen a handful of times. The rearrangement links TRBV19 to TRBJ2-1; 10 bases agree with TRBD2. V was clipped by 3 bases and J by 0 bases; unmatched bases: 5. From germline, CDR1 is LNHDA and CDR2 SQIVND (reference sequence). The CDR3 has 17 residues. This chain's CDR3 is CASSIASGSVSYNEQFF. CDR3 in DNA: TGTGCCAGTAGTATCGCTAGCGGGAGCGTCTCCTACAATGAGCAGTTCTTC.

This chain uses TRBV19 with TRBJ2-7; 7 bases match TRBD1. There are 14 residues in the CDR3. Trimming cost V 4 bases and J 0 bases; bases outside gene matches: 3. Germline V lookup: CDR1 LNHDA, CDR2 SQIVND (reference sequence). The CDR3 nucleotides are TGTGCCAGTAGTAGGGACAGCAGCTCCTACGAGCAGTACTTC. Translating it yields CASSRDSSSYEQYF. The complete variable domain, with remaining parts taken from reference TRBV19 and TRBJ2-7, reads DGGITQSPKYLFRKEGQNVTLSCEQNLNHDAMYWYRQDPGQGLRLIYYSQIVNDFQKGDIAEGYSVSREKKESFPLTVTSAQKNPTAFYLCASSRDSSSYEQYFGPGTRLTVT.